This TCR beta chain derives from a study of T cell responses to AZD1222 COVID-19 vaccine. The study's findings and limits: Baseline antibody screening turned up just a handful of seropositive AZD1222 recipients. Vaccine-associated CD4 TCRs spanned spike, dominant at 160-218 and 743-854. The donors showed a predominance of white British ancestry and of females, with possible underestimation of clonal diversity.

Some clones are missing from TCRdb's copy, which holds only in-frame ones; the method was immunoSEQ multiplex PCR. The table has approximately 110,000 clones, 88% seen once. This CDR3 comprises 13 residues. V lost 6 bases to trimming and J lost 3 bases, with 11 bases between them. Per the germline V gene, CDR1 is MDHEN and CDR2 is SYDVKM. This clone was counted a single time. Its antigen is undetermined. The TCR sequence derives from an adult in good health. This rearrangement joins TRBV28 to TRBJ1-1; the D gene is possibly TRBD1 (6 bases). The sample was peripheral blood, taken on day 0 of AZD1222 vaccination. The CDR3 sequence: CASRLDRYTEAFF. CDR3 DNA: TGTGCCAGCAGACTGGACAGATACACTGAAGCTTTCTTT.